This TCR beta chain was observed in a study of T cell responses to AZD1222 COVID-19 vaccine. General study points: Across the whole spike, CD4 TCRs peaked at regions 160-218 and 743-854.

Libraries were prepared by immunoSEQ multiplex PCR; TCRdb keeps only in-frame clonotypes and omits some of them. The sample has about 150,000 clones, around 89% seen once. The CDR3 has 15 amino acids. Germline V lookup: CDR1 MNHEY, CDR2 SVGAGI. Trimming removed 8 bases from V and 0 bases from J, with 17 bases in between. As to this clone: What it recognizes is unknown.

This TCR was sampled from an adult in good health. The gene calls are TRBV6-5 and TRBJ2-7; D is possibly TRBD1 or TRBD2 (5 bases each). This specimen consisted of peripheral blood, obtained on day 0 of AZD1222 vaccination. DNA for the CDR3: TGTGCCAGCTATACCGGGACGGCGAGCTCCTACGAGCAGTACTTC. It is translated as CASYTGTASSYEQYF.